This TCR beta chain was captured in a study of Ad26.COV2.S vaccination and SARS-CoV-2 variants. For the study at large: Vaccine-arm donor from the placebo-controlled COV1001 Ad26.COV2.S trial. Overall study findings and caveats: Non-spike TCR breadth did not differ much between vaccine and placebo recipients.

Notes on this clone: The target antigen is unknown.

Germline CDR1 SQVTM, CDR2 ANQGSEA. This CDR3 has 12 residues. V was shortened by 6 bases and J by 2 bases, with 11 bases between the two germline ends. As for treatment: some 20 received Ad26.COV2.S at low or high dose, single or two shots; five or six received placebo; per-sample allocation not given. After the first vaccine or placebo injection, samples were drawn on day 63. Sequencing used immunoSEQ multiplex PCR; TCRdb keeps in-frame clones, though not all of them. The sample carries about 280,000 clones, more than 75% recorded once. The source was peripheral blood, collected in a trial of Ad26.COV2.S vaccine versus placebo. The TCR comes from a person aged 18 to 65 who received the Ad26.COV2.S COVID-19 vaccine or a placebo. The chain combines TRBV29-1 with TRBJ2-7; D is possibly TRBD1 or TRBD2 (6 bases each). The CDR3 nucleotides read TGCAGCGTGGCGGGACAAACCTACGAGCAGTACTTC. It is translated as CSVAGQTYEQYF.